The TCR beta chain described here comes from a study of blood T cell repertoires in COVID-19. Sequenced by immunoSEQ multiplex PCR; TCRdb stores in-frame clones only, minus some. The table has under 200,000 clones, 70% to 80% seen once. The sample was peripheral blood. The receptor was derived from a woman aged 60-75 years with COVID-19, enrolled during active disease.

CDR3 sequence: CASSAGVYTEAFF. The CDR3 DNA follows: TGTGCCAGCAGCGCCGGGGTGTACACTGAAGCTTTCTTT. This chain joins TRBV9 and TRBJ1-1, with D unclear. Trimming left V 3 bases short and J 3 bases short, with 9 bases between. Germline V lookup: CDR1 SGDLS, CDR2 YYNGEE. The CDR3 has 13 amino acids.